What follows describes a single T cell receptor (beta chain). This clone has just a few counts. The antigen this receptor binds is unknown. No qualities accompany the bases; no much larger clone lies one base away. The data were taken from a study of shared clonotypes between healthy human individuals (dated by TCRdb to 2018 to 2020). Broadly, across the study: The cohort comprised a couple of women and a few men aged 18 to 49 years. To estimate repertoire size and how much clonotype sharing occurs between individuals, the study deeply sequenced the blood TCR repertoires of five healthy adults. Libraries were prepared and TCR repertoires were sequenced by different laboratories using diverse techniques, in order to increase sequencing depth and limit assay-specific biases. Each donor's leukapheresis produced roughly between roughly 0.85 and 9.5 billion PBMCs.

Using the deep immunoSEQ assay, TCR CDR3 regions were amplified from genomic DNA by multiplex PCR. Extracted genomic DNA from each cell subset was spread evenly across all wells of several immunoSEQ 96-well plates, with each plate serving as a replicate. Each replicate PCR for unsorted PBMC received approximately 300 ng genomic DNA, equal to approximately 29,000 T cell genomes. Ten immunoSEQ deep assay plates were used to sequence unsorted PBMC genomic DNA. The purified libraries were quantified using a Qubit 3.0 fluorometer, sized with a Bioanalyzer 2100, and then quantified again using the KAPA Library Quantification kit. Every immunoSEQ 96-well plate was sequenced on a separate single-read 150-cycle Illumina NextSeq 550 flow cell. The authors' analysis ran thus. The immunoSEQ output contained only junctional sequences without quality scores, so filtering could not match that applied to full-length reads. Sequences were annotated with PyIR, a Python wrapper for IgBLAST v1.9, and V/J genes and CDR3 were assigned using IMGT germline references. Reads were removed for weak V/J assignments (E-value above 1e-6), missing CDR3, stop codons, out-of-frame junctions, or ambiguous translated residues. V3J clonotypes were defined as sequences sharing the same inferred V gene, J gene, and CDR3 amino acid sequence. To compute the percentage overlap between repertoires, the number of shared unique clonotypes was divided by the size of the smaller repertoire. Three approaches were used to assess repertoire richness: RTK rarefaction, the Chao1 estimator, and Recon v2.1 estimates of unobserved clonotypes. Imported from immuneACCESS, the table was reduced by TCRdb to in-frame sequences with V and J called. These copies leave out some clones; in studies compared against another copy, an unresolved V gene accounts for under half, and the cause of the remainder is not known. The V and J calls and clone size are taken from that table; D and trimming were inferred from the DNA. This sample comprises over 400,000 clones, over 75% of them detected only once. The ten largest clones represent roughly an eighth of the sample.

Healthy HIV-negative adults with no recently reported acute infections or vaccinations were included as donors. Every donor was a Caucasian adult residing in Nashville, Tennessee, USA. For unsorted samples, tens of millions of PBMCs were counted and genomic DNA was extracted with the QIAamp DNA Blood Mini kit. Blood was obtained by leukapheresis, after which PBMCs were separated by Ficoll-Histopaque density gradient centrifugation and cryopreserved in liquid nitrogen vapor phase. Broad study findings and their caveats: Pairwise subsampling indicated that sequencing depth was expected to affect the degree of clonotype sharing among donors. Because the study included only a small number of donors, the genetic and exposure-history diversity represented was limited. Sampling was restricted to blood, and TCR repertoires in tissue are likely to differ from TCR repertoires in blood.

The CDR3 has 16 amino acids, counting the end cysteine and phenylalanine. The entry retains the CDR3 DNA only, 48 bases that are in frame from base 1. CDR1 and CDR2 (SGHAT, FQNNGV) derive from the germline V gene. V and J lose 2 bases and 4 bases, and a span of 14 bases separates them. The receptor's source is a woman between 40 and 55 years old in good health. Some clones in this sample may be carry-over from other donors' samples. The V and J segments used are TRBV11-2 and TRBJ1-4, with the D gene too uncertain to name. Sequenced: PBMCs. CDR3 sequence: CASSLTTLRVNEKLFF. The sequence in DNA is TGTGCCAGCAGCTTAACTACTCTCAGAGTTAATGAAAAACTGTTTTTT.